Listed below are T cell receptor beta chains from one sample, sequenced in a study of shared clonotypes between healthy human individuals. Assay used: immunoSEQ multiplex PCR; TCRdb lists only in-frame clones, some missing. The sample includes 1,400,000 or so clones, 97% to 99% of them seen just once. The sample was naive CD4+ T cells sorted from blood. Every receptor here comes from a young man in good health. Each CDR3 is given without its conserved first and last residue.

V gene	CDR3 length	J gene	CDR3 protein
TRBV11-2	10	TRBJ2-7	ASSFRGYEQY
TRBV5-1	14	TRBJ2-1	ASSRTGVSSYNEQF
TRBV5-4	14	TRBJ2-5	ASSLSALAGVETQY
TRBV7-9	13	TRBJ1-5	ASSPTGSGNQPQH
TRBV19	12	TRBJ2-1	ASSTARPLREQF
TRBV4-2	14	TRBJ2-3	ASSQDPGLSTDTQY
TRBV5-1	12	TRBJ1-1	ASSEGQMNTEAF
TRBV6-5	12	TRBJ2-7	ASRISGSSYEQY
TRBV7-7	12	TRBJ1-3	ASSLAGSGNTIY
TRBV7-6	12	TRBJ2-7	ASSFLQNSYEQY
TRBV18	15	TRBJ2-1	ASSPGTLGGAYNEQF
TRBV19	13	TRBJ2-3	ASSIGGRPPDTQY
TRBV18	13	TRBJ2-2	ASSPPNTSGGELF
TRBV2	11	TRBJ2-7	ASRGDGPGEQY
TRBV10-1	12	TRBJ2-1	ASGELHQGAEQF
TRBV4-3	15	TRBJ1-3	ASSPRPTGGSGNTIY
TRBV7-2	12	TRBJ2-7	ASSLGDRGYEQY
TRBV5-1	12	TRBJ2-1	ASGVAGELDEQF
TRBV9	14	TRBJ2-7	ASSAGWGRLAKEQY
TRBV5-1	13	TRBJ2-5	ASSPTGVPQETQY
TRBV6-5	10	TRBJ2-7	ASQTGSYEQY
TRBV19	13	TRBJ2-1	ASSIGEGQTNEQF
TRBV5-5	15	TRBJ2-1	ASSTGLALRSYNEQF
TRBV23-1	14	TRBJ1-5	ASASARDISNQPQH
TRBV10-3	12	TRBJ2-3	AIAGTGPLDTQY
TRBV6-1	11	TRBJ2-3	ASSEASRLTQY